This T cell receptor beta chain appears in the sequencing data of a study of cytomegalovirus exposure and HLA in healthy donors. Findings and caveats of the study: The study dropped some indistinguishable V segments, TRBV6-2 and TRBV6-3 among them. The productive fraction for most TCR beta V segments was about 87% or about 30% in an earlier analysis. Rarity marked most TCR sequences, yet some public TCRs occurred in many donors.

CDR1 and CDR2 from the germline V gene are SGHRS and YFSETQ. Trimming shortened V by 5 bases and J by 0 bases, and 6 bases separated the two germline ends. This CDR3 is built from 14 residues. Both 60 Vbeta primers and 13 Jbeta primers went into the PCR. Assay used: immunoSEQ multiplex PCR; TCRdb lists only in-frame clones, some missing. The sample includes around 180,000 clones, 70% to 85% of them seen just once. This clone has a handful of counts. The antigen remains unidentified. Sequencing input: PBMCs. The sequence was obtained from a woman between 40 and 50 years old in good health and CMV-seronegative. The V and J genes are TRBV5-1 and TRBJ2-6; D remains unclear. The CDR3 region is CASRDSSGANVLTF. For the CDR3, the DNA is TGCGCCAGCAGAGACTCCTCTGGGGCCAACGTCCTGACTTTC.